This record covers a single T cell receptor (beta chain). These data come from a study of cytomegalovirus exposure and HLA in healthy donors. Trimming left V 2 bases short and J 6 bases short, with 10 bases between. The CDR3 consists of 13 residues. Germline CDR1 SGHAT, CDR2 FQNNGV. Vbeta (60) and Jbeta (13) primers were used in the PCR. Method: immunoSEQ multiplex PCR; TCRdb's copy keeps in-frame clones and lacks some. The sample includes roughly 230,000 clones, about 93% of them seen just once. The source is a girl aged 2 to 10 in good health and CMV-seronegative. The chain employs TRBV11-2 and TRBJ1-2, with D tentatively TRBD1 (5 bases). Source material: PBMCs. CDR3 region: CASSLTQGNGYTF. CDR3 nucleotide sequence: TGTGCCAGCAGCTTAACGCAGGGAAATGGCTACACCTTC.